The clone carrying this T cell receptor beta chain occurred many times. The antigen remains unidentified. V was pared by 2 bases and J by 0 bases, with 6 bases of the junction left unmatched. This CDR3 contains 16 residues. Germline V gives CDR1 DFQATT, CDR2 SNEGSKA (reference sequence). From the 5' RACE reads, TCRdb called clonotypes with MiXCR, one entry per CDR3 protein. The sample consists of about 130,000 distinct CDR3 sequences, approximately 10% of them appearing once. The data were taken from a study of CD8 T cells in ankylosing spondylitis. The study, taken as a whole, reports: Within ankylosing spondylitis blood, a TCR beta motif made up of roughly eight highly homologous variants appeared to be characteristic.

This receptor was obtained from a male donor with ankylosing spondylitis or in good health (not recorded which). J is TRBJ2-2 and V is TRBV20-1; 7 bases agree with TRBD1. Input material: blood, either unsorted or a sorted T cell fraction (not recorded which). The CDR3 bases are TGCAGTGCTAGACGCACAGGGGCACCGAACACCGGGGAGCTGTTTTTT. This gives the protein CSARRTGAPNTGELFF.